One sample yielded the 11 T cell receptor beta chains listed below, sequenced in a study of T cells in Graves' hyperthyroidism and ophthalmopathy. The TCR beta CDR3 regions underwent amplification using RNA transcripts as the source. First-round RT-PCR with HTBI primers amplified the TCR CDR3 region. TCRdb re-derived calls from the multiplex PCR reads in MiXCR, one entry per CDR3 protein. The sample records about 380,000 distinct CDR3 sequences, roughly 14% being singletons. Source material: blood. These receptors all come from a man aged 25 to 40 with Graves' hyperthyroidism that later progressed to Graves' ophthalmopathy.

The chain is built from TRBV5-1 and TRBJ2-3; 7 nucleotides align to TRBD2. J was trimmed by 2 bases and V by 4 bases; bases with no gene match: 1. CDR3 size: 13 residues. Germline V gives CDR1 SGHRS, CDR2 YFSETQ. In DNA, the CDR3 is TGCGCCAGCAGCCGGGACTACACAGATACGCAGTATTTT. Amino acid sequence: CASSRDYTDTQYF.

This sequence joins TRBV7-8 and TRBJ2-1; the match to TRBD1 covers 9 bases. This CDR3 is built from 15 residues. V was pared by 5 bases and J by 6 bases, with 8 bases of the junction left unmatched. From germline, CDR1 is SGHVS and CDR2 FQNEAQ. Here the CDR3 reads CASSQGQGRSNEQFF. The CDR3 DNA reads as TGTGCCAGCAGCCAGGGACAGGGTCGGTCCAATGAGCAGTTCTTC.

This clonotype was counted between two and nine times. The J gene is TRBJ1-1, the V gene TRBV4-1, with D possibly matching TRBD1 (5 bases). The length of the CDR3 is 19 residues. With 2 bases removed from V and 5 bases from J, the gap between germline ends came to 27 bases. Germline CDR1 and CDR2: MGHRA and YSYEKL. The CDR3 here is CASSQRASGTINWGTEAFF. In DNA, the CDR3 is TGCGCCAGCAGCCAAAGGGCGAGTGGGACTATCAACTGGGGGACTGAAGCTTTCTTT.

Notes on this clonotype: Its ends do not fully match the called genes, so a read error is possible. The V call is TRBV12-3 or TRBV12-4, the J call TRBJ1-1, with D perhaps TRBD1 (5 bases). This CDR3 contains 13 residues. DNA for the CDR3: TGTGCCAGCGGTTTGGGGGGGAACACTGAAGCTTTCTTT. Translated: CASGLGGNTEAFF.

This clonotype occurred many times. The rearrangement joins TRBV5-1 to TRBJ1-6, with a tentative D call TRBD1 (6 bases). The V and J ends lost 1 base and 10 bases respectively, with 15 bases between them. This CDR3 comprises 15 residues. Per germline, CDR1 SGHRS and CDR2 YFSETQ. Here the CDR3 DNA reads TGCGCCAGCAGCTTGAATGGCAGGGGAGGATCACCCCTCCACTTT. This codes for CASSLNGRGGSPLHF.

This clonotype has ten or more counts. The genes are TRBV4-1 and TRBJ1-2; perhaps TRBD1 as D (6 bases). The CDR3 covers 15 residues. Between the trimmed V and J ends, which lost 4 bases and 5 bases, there was a span of 17 bases. Germline V gene lookup returns CDR1 MGHRA and CDR2 YSYEKL. The CDR3 is CASSRTAGGGYGYTF. For the CDR3, the DNA is TGCGCCAGCAGCCGCACCGCTGGGGGCGGGTATGGCTACACCTTC.

V is TRBV28 and J is TRBJ2-3; D perhaps matches TRBD2 (6 bases). The CDR3 is 14 residues long. The germline CDR1 and CDR2 sequences are MDHEN and SYDVKM. V was shortened by 5 bases and J by 2 bases, with 11 bases between the two germline ends. CDR3 loop: CASSHRDSTDTQYF. The DNA of the CDR3 is TGTGCCAGCAGTCATCGGGACTCCACAGATACGCAGTATTTT.

V usage is TRBV2 and J usage is TRBJ1-2; D is uncertain. Trimming cost V 2 bases and J 3 bases, with 10 bases left between them. The length of the CDR3 is 14 residues. Germline V CDR1 and CDR2: SNHLY, FYNNEI. CDR3 sequence (DNA): TGTGCCAGCAGTGAATCGGACGGCCACTATGGCTACACCTTC. Protein product: CASSESDGHYGYTF.

This clonotype occurred many times. The gene calls are TRBV6-6 and TRBJ2-5; D uncertain. Trimming took 2 bases from V and 1 from J, leaving 8 bases between them. The CDR3 loop spans 14 amino acids. The germline CDR1 and CDR2 sequences are MNHNY and SVGAGI (reference sequence). The CDR3 protein is CASSYGPAQETQYF. CDR3 DNA: TGTGCCAGCAGTTACGGGCCGGCCCAAGAGACCCAGTACTTC.

V and J are TRBV24-1 and TRBJ1-1; unclear D gene. Germline V CDR1 and CDR2: KGHDR, SFDVKD. This CDR3 contains 13 residues. Trimming left V 5 bases short and J 4 bases short, with 10 bases between. This chain's CDR3 is CATSGPDGTEAFF. The CDR3, as DNA: TGTGCCACCAGTGGCCCTGATGGCACTGAAGCTTTCTTT.

This clonotype was observed many times. V is TRBV28 and J is TRBJ2-1; 9 nucleotides align to TRBD1. The CDR3 has 15 amino acids. Per germline, CDR1 MDHEN and CDR2 SYDVKM. Trimming cost V 7 bases and J 4 bases; bases outside gene matches: 8. The DNA for the CDR3 is TGTGCCAGCAACCGACCGGGACAGGGTTACAATGAGCAGTTCTTC. Translating it yields CASNRPGQGYNEQFF.